These 15 T cell receptor beta chains originate from one sample sequenced in a study of human T cells and chemical hapten exposure. TCRdb re-called the RACE reads with MiXCR, one entry per CDR3 protein. The sample holds around 100,000 distinct CDR3 sequences; 10% to 14% are singletons and the top ten take approximately 3.1%. Described time point: pre-sensitization, week 0. This sample's treatment: therapeutic diphenylcyclopropenone sensitization with weekly scalp DPC. Specimen: whole blood, collected in connection with sensitization to the hapten diphenylcyclopropenone (DPC). Receptors originate from a woman aged 55-70 years with alopecia areata. Some clones in this sample may be carry-over from other donors' samples.

In its sample, this clonotype was seen many times. V usage is TRBV12-3 or TRBV12-4 and J usage is TRBJ2-7, with 11 bases aligning to TRBD1. J gave up 5 bases and V 5 bases, and 8 bases lay outside the gene matches. The CDR3 totals 15 residues. CDR3 region: CASSGGQGGSDEQYF. The CDR3, as DNA: TGTGCCAGCAGTGGGGGACAGGGGGGTTCGGACGAGCAGTACTTC.

This clonotype showed up many times. V is TRBV2 and J is TRBJ1-1; D perhaps matches TRBD1 (6 bases). The CDR3 has 14 amino acids. V lost 1 base, J lost 4 bases, and 10 bases lay in between. Germline CDR1 and CDR2: SNHLY and FYNNEI. CDR3 sequence (DNA): TGTGCCAGCAGTGAAGTCGTAGGGGGCACTGAAGCTTTCTTT. It is translated as CASSEVVGGTEAFF. Combining the CDR3 with reference TRBV2 and TRBJ1-1 gives the whole variable domain EPEVTQTPSHQVTQMGQEVILRCVPISNHLYFYWYRQILGQKVEFLVSFYNNEISEKSEIFDDQFSVERPDGSNFTLKIRSTKLEDSAMYFCASSEVVGGTEAFFGQGTRLTVV.

The CDR3 region has the DNA TGTGCCAGCAGCTTAAACGCAGGCACGCTCACAGATACGCAGTATTTT. Amino acid sequence: CASSLNAGTLTDTQYF. The chain uses TRBV7-3 and TRBJ2-3; D remains unclear. With 1 base removed from V and 2 bases from J, the gap between germline ends came to 13 bases. Germline assignment: CDR1 SGHTA and CDR2 FQGTGA. This CDR3 has 16 amino acids.

This clonotype was counted many times. CDR3 DNA sequence: TGTGCCAGCAGCGGCTCCGGGTCCCCTGGCGAGCAGTACTTC. Translating gives CASSGSGSPGEQYF. The chain is built from TRBV9 and TRBJ2-7; D gene ambiguous. The CDR3 spans 14 residues. Germline-derived CDR1 and CDR2 are SGDLS and YYNGEE. V lost 3 bases, J lost 6 bases, and 16 bases lay in between.

This clonotype was observed a handful of times. The chain combines TRBV7-9 with TRBJ2-5; D gene unclear. V shed 4 bases and J shed 1 base, with 10 bases lying between them. The CDR3 sequence is 14 residues long. Germline assignment: CDR1 SEHNR and CDR2 FQNEAQ (reference sequence). DNA of the CDR3: TGTGCCAGCAGCTCCTCAGGTATCCAAGAGACCCAGTACTTC. It yields the protein CASSSSGIQETQYF.

This clonotype appeared many times. The chain uses TRBV12-3 or TRBV12-4 and TRBJ2-3, with 10 bases lining up with TRBD2. With V trimmed by 3 bases and J by 9 bases, 3 bases remained unmatched. This CDR3 comprises 13 residues. This chain's CDR3 is CASSFGLAETQYF. The DNA of the CDR3 is TGTGCCAGCAGTTTCGGACTAGCGGAGACGCAGTATTTT.

This clonotype was detected many times. The chain has TRBV3-1 and TRBJ2-3; 12 bases agree with TRBD2. V dropped 3 bases and J dropped 7; count of bases not matched to a gene: 5. This CDR3 is built from 15 residues. Germline CDR1 is LGHDT and CDR2 is YNNKEL (reference sequence). CDR3 region: CASSHRLAGGNTQYF. As DNA, the CDR3 is TGTGCCAGCAGCCATCGGCTAGCGGGGGGGAATACGCAGTATTTT.

This clonotype was recorded many times. The rearrangement joins TRBV2 to TRBJ2-3, with TRBD2 as a possible D gene (6 bases). V lost 4 bases and J 4 bases, leaving 18 bases between the germline ends. Germline values: CDR1 SNHLY, CDR2 FYNNEI. This CDR3 is 16 amino acids long. Here the CDR3 DNA reads TGTGCCAGCAGTGCACTGGACTACCATGCCTCAGATACGCAGTATTTT. Its translation is CASSALDYHASDTQYF.

This clonotype has just a few counts. The rearrangement uses TRBV9 and TRBJ1-6, with D maybe TRBD1 (5 bases). The CDR3 has 15 amino acids. V was shortened by 5 bases and J by 5 bases, with 14 bases between the two germline ends. CDR1 and CDR2 (germline): SGDLS, YYNGEE. The CDR3 protein is CASRDPRGDNSPLHF. CDR3 sequence (DNA): TGTGCCAGCAGGGACCCGAGGGGAGATAATTCACCCCTCCACTTT.

At least ten counts were recorded for this clonotype. CDR3 sequence: CASSPRTSGQETQYF. The CDR3 coding sequence is TGTGCCAGCTCACCTCGGACTAGCGGACAAGAGACCCAGTACTTC. The chain joins TRBV18 to TRBJ2-5; 10 bases fit TRBD2. Per germline, CDR1 KGHSH and CDR2 LQKENI. The CDR3 spans 15 residues. The V segment lost 3 bases and the J segment 2 bases; nucleotides outside the gene matches: 3.

This clonotype appeared many times. The chain couples TRBV2 to TRBJ2-3, with TRBD1 identical over 7 bases. Germline V gene lookup returns CDR1 SNHLY and CDR2 FYNNEI. V trimming: 8 bases; J trimming: 2 bases; junction bases outside the gene matches: 4. This CDR3 comprises 13 residues. The CDR3 sequence: CASQGQLTDTQYF. The CDR3 DNA reads as TGTGCCAGCCAGGGACAGCTCACAGATACGCAGTATTTT.

V usage is TRBV14 and J usage is TRBJ2-6, with 8 bases aligning to TRBD2. Germline V gives CDR1 SGHDN, CDR2 FVKESK. This CDR3 has 18 residues. Germline trimming cut 0 bases from V and 4 bases from J; bases unmatched to any gene: 8. The CDR3 coding sequence is TGTGCCAGCAGCCAAGATCTTTGGCGGGGGGCCGGGGCCAACGTCCTGACTTTC. This gives the protein CASSQDLWRGAGANVLTF. The variable domain in full, completed from reference TRBV14 and TRBJ2-6, reads EAGVTQFPSHSVIEKGQTVTLRCDPISGHDNLYWYRRVMGKEIKFLLHFVKESKQDESGMPNNRFLAERTGGTYSTLKVQPAELEDSGVYFCASSQDLWRGAGANVLTFGAGSRLTVL.

This clonotype appeared many times. J is TRBJ2-3 and V is TRBV11-1; D is undetermined. From germline, CDR1 is SGHAT and CDR2 FQDESV (reference sequence). The V and J ends lost 3 bases and 0 bases respectively, with 10 bases between them. The CDR3 contains 15 residues. DNA for the CDR3: TGTGCCAGCAGCTTGGTAGCCACTAGCACAGATACGCAGTATTTT. Translation: CASSLVATSTDTQYF. The entire variable domain, with the rest obtained from reference TRBV11-1 and TRBJ2-3, is as follows: EAEVAQSPRYKITEKSQAVAFWCDPISGHATLYWYRQILGQGPELLVQFQDESVVDDSQLPKDRFSAERLKGVDSTLKIQPAELGDSAMYLCASSLVATSTDTQYFGPGTRLTVL.

The chain is built from TRBV3-1 and TRBJ1-6; no reliable D call. The germline V gene encodes CDR1 LGHDT and CDR2 YNNKEL (reference sequence). The CDR3 totals 14 residues. V was clipped by 2 bases and J by 3 bases, with 5 bases between them. Written as DNA, the CDR3 is TGTGCCAGCAGCCAAAGGGTCTATAATTCACCCCTCCACTTT. Translated: CASSQRVYNSPLHF.

This clonotype has just a few counts. This chain joins TRBV7-3 and TRBJ2-1; D possibly corresponds to TRBD2 (7 bases). Between the trimmed V and J ends, which lost 0 bases and 10 bases, there was a span of 16 bases. This CDR3 region has 15 residues. The V gene's germline CDR1 is SGHTA and CDR2 FQGTGA. The CDR3 protein is CASSLTGLPGGEQFF. The CDR3 bases are TGTGCCAGCAGCTTAACCGGTCTTCCGGGGGGCGAGCAGTTCTTC.